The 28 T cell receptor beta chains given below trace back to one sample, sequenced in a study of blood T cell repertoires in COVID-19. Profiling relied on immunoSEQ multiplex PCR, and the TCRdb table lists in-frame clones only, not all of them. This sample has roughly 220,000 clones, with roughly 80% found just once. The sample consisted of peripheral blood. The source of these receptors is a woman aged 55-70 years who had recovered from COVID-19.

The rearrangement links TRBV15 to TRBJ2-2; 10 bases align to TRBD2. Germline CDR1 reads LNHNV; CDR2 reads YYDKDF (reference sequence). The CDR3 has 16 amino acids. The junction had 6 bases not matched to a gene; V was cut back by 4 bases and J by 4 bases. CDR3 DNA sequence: TGTGCCACCAGCACCCAGCGGGGGGGCTTCACCGGGGAGCTGTTTTTT. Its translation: CATSTQRGGFTGELFF.

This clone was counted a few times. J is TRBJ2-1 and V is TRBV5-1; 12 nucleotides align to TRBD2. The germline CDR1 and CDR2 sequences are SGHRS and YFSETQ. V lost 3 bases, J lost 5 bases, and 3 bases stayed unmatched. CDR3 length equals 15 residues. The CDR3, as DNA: TGCGCCAGCAGCTCCGGACTAGCGGGGAACAATGAGCAGTTCTTC. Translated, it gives CASSSGLAGNNEQFF.

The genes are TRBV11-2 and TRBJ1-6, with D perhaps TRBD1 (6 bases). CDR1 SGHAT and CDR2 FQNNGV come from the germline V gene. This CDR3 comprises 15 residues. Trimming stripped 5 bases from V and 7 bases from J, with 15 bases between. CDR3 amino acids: CASSQGGARNSPLHF. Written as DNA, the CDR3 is TGTGCCAGCAGCCAAGGGGGGGCCCGCAATTCACCCCTCCACTTT.

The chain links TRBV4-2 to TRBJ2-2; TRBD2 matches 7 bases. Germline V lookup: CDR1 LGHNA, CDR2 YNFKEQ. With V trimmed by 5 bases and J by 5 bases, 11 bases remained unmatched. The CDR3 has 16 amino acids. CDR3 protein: CASSKSGIGGTGELFF. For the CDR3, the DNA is TGTGCCAGCAGCAAAAGCGGGATCGGGGGTACCGGGGAGCTGTTTTTT.

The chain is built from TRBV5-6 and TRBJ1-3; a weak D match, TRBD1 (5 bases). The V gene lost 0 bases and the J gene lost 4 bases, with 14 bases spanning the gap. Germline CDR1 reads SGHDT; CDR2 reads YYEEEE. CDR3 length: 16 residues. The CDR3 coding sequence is TGTGCCAGCAGCTTGGGAACAGGCCGACTCGGAAACACCATATATTTT. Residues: CASSLGTGRLGNTIYF.

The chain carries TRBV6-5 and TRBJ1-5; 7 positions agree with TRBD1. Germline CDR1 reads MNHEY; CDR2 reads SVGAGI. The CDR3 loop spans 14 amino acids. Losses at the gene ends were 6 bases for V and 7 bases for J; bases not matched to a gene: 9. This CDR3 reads CASRLRQGGQPQHF. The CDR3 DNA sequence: TGTGCCAGCAGATTAAGACAGGGCGGCCAGCCCCAGCATTTT.

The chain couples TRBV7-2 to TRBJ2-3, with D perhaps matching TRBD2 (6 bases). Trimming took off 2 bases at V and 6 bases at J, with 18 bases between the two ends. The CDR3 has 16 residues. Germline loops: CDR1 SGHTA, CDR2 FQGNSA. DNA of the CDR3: TGTGCCAGCAGCTTACCCCCGTTCTTTGGGGGGGATACGCAGTATTTT. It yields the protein CASSLPPFFGGDTQYF. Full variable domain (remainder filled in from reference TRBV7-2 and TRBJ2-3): GAGVSQSPSNKVTEKGKDVELRCDPISGHTALYWYRQSLGQGLEFLIYFQGNSAPDKSGLPSDRFSAERTGGSVSTLTIQRTQQEDSAVYLCASSLPPFFGGDTQYFGPGTRLTVL.

For the CDR3, the DNA is TGCGCCAGCAGCCAAGAGTCCAGGGGAAACACCATATATTTT. Protein sequence: CASSQESRGNTIYF. This chain links TRBV4-3 with TRBJ1-3; D uncertain. The germline CDR1 and CDR2 sequences are LGHNA and YSLEER. The CDR3 is made up of 14 amino acids. The V gene lost 0 bases and the J gene lost 4 bases, with 7 bases spanning the gap.

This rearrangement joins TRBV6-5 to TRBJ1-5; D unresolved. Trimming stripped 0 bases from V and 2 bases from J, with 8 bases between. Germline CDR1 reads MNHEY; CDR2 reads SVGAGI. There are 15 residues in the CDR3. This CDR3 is CASSYSPYGNQPQHF. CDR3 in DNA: TGTGCCAGCAGTTACTCACCCTATGGCAATCAGCCCCAGCATTTT.

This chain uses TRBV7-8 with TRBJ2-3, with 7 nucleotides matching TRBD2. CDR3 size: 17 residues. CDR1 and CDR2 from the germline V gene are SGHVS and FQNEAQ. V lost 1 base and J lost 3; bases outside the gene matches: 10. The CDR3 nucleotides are TGTGCCAGCAGCTTAGTGGGAGGGGTAGCGTCAACAGATACGCAGTATTTT. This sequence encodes CASSLVGGVASTDTQYF.

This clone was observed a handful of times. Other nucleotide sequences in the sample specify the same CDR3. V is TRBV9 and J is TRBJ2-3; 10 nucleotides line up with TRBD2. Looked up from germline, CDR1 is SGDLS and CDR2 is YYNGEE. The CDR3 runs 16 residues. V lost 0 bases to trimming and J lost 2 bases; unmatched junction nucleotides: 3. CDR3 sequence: CASSVVAGGPTDTQYF. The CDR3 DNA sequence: TGTGCCAGCAGCGTAGTAGCGGGGGGACCCACAGATACGCAGTATTTT.

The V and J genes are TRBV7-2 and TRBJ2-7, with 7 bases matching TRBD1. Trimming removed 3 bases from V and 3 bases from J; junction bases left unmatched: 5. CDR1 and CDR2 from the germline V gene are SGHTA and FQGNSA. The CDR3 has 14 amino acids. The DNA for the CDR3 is TGTGCCAGCAGCTTGGGGACAGCCTTCTACGAGCAGTACTTC. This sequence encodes CASSLGTAFYEQYF.

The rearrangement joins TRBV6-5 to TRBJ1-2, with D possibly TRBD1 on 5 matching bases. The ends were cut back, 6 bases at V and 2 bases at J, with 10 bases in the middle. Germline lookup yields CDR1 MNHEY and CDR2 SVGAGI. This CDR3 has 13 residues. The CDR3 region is CASRVGQNYGYTF. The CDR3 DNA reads TGTGCCAGCAGGGTTGGACAAAACTATGGCTACACCTTC.

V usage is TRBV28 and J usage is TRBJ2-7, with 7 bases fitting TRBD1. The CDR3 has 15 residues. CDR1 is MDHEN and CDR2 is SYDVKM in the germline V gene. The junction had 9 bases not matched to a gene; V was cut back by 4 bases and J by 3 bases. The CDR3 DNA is TGTGCCAGCAGTTGGTCCGGGACAGTAAACTACGAGCAGTACTTC. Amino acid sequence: CASSWSGTVNYEQYF.

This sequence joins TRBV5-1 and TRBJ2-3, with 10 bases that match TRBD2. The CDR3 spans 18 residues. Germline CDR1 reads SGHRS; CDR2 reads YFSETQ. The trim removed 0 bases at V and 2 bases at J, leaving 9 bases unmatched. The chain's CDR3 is CASSLDWTSGSITDTQYF. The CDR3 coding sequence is TGCGCCAGCAGCTTGGACTGGACTAGCGGTTCTATCACAGATACGCAGTATTTT.

CDR3 sequence (DNA): TGTGCCAGCAGCCGCGGGACTAGGGATGGGACCCAGTACTTC. This encodes CASSRGTRDGTQYF. The J gene is TRBJ2-5, the V gene TRBV14; 8 bases align to TRBD2. V lost 4 bases and J lost 7; bases outside the gene matches: 8. CDR1 is SGHDN, CDR2 FVKESK, per germline. The length of the CDR3 is 14 residues.

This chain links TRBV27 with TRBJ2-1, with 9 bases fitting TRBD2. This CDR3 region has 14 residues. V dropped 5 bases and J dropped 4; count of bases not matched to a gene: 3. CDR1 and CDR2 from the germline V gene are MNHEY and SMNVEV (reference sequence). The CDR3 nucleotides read TGTGCCAGCAGTCCGACTAGCGGTTACAATGAGCAGTTCTTC. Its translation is CASSPTSGYNEQFF.

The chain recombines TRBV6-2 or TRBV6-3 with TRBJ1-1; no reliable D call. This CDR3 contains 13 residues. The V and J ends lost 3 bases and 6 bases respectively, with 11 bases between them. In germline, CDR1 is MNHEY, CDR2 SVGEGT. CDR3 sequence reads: CASSYRGDSEAFF. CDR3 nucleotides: TGTGCCAGCAGTTATCGTGGAGACTCTGAAGCTTTCTTT.

Here the CDR3 reads CASSLDLGAEKLFF. The CDR3 DNA is TGTGCCAGCAGCTTGGATTTAGGGGCTGAAAAACTGTTTTTT. This chain connects TRBV5-5 to TRBJ1-4; a possible D gene is TRBD1 (5 bases). CDR3 size: 14 residues. Germline V gene sequence: CDR1 SGHKS, CDR2 YYEKEE (reference sequence). The V gene lost 0 bases and the J gene lost 7 bases, with 10 bases spanning the gap.

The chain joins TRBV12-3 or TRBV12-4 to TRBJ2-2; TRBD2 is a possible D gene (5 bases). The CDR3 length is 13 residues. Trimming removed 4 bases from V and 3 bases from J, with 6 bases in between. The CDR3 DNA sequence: TGTGCCAGCAGTTCGGACTACACCGGGGAGCTGTTTTTT. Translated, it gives CASSSDYTGELFF.

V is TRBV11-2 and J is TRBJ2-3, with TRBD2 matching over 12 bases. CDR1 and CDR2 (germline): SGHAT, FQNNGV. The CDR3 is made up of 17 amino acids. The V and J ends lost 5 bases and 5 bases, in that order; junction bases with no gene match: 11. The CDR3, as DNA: TGTGCCAGCAGCATAATCTCACTAGCGGGGGGACGAGATACGCAGTATTTT. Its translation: CASSIISLAGGRDTQYF.

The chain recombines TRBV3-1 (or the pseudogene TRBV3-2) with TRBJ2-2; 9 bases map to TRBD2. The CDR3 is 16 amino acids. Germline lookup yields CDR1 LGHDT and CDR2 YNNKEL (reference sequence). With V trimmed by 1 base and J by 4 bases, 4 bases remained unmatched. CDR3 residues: CASSQVTSGFTGELFF. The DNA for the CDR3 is TGTGCCAGCAGCCAAGTAACTAGCGGGTTCACCGGGGAGCTGTTTTTT.

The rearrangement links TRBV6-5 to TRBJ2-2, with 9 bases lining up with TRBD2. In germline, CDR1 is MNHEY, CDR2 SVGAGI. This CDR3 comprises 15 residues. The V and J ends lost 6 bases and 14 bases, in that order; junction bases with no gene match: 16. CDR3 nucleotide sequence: TGTGCCAGCAGGGACACGGCGAGAGCGGGGGGTCTTCTGTTTTTT. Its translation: CASRDTARAGGLLFF.

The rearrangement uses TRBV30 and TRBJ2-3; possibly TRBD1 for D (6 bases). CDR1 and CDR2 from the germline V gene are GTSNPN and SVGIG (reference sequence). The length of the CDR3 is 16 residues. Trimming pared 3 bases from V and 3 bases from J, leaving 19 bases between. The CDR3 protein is CAWSPAWGLGTDTQYF. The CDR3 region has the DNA TGTGCCTGGAGCCCCGCCTGGGGGCTCGGAACAGATACGCAGTATTTT.

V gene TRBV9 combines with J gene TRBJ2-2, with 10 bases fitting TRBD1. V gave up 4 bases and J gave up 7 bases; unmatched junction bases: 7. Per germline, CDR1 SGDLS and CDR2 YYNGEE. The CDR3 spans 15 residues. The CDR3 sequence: CASSPGTGDSGELFF. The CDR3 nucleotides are TGTGCCAGCAGCCCCGGGACAGGGGACAGCGGGGAGCTGTTTTTT.

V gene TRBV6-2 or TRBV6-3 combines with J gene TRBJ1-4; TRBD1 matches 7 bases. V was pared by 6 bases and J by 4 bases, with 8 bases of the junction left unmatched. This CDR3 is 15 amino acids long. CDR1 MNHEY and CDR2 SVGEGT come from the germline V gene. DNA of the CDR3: TGTGCCAGCAGCCCAAACAGGGGAGGTAATGAAAAACTGTTTTTT. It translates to CASSPNRGGNEKLFF.

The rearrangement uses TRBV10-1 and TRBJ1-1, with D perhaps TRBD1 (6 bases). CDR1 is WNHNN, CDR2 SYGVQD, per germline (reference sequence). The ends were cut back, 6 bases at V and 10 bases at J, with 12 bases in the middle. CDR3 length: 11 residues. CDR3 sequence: CASRRGIRAFF. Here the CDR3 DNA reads TGCGCCAGCAGGAGGGGGATCCGAGCTTTCTTT.

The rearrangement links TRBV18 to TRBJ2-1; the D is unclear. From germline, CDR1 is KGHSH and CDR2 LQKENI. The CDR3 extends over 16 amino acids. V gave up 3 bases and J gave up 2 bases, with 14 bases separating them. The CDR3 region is CASSPVAIEAYNEQFF. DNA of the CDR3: TGTGCCAGCTCACCCGTCGCGATCGAGGCCTACAATGAGCAGTTCTTC.